These 9 T cell receptor beta chains originate from one sample sequenced in a study of regulatory T cells in long-lasting Graves disease. According to the study, TCR beta libraries were built with iRepertoire HTBI primers and CDR3-region Arm-PCR. Using its own MiXCR run on the multiplex PCR reads, TCRdb lists one record per CDR3 protein. The table records roughly 400,000 distinct CDR3 sequences, around 20% of them present only once. Time point reported: persistent/refractory GD, antithyroid drugs over 5 years with positive TRAb. Extracted PBMC RNA gave rise to the TCR library. The sequenced sample was peripheral blood mononuclear cells (PBMCs), obtained when the disease was refractory, from a patient treated with antithyroid drugs. The receptors were sampled from a female donor with Graves disease.

A few counts support this clonotype. The J gene is TRBJ2-7, the V gene TRBV20-1; TRBD2 matches 10 bases. Germline V gene data show CDR1 as DFQATT and CDR2 as SNEGSKA (reference sequence). J gave up 3 bases and V 2 bases, and 7 bases lay outside the gene matches. This CDR3 is 15 amino acids long. The CDR3 coding sequence is TGCAGTGCTAGAAGTCTTACTAGCGGGATCTACGAGCAGTACTTC. Its protein product is CSARSLTSGIYEQYF.

This clonotype was detected many times. The V gene is TRBV7-8, the J gene TRBJ1-5; D is perhaps TRBD1 (5 bases). Germline assignment: CDR1 SGHVS and CDR2 FQNEAQ. The CDR3 has 15 residues. V shed 3 bases and J shed 3 bases, with 12 bases lying between them. The DNA of the CDR3 is TGTGCCAGCAGCTTTCACGGGGGAAACAATCAGCCCCAGCATTTT. It specifies CASSFHGGNNQPQHF.

In this sample, this clonotype turned up a few times. The chain is built from TRBV7-2 and TRBJ1-6; D not resolved. Deletions cut 3 bases from V and 5 bases from J, with 8 bases between. This CDR3 has 14 amino acids. In germline, CDR1 is SGHTA, CDR2 FQGNSA. CDR3 in DNA: TGTGCCAGCAGCTTTAGACAAAATAATTCACCCCTCCACTTT. Translating gives CASSFRQNNSPLHF.

The rearrangement links TRBV27 to TRBJ2-2; D is unclear. The V end lost 5 bases, the J end lost 1 base, and 5 bases lay between the germline ends. The CDR3 length is 13 residues. The germline V gene has CDR1 MNHEY and CDR2 SMNVEV (reference sequence). The CDR3 bases are TGTGCCAGCAGTACATGGAACACCGGGGAGCTGTTTTTT. It specifies CASSTWNTGELFF.

The sample holds a few counts of this clonotype. The DNA of the CDR3 is TGTGCCAGCAGCTTAGGCACAGCGTTATCTTCACCCCTCCACTTT. Residues: CASSLGTALSSPLHF. The chain is built from TRBV7-8 and TRBJ1-6; D unresolved. The CDR3 covers 15 residues. Germline CDR1 and CDR2: SGHVS and FQNEAQ. The ends were cut back, 1 base at V and 9 bases at J, with 13 bases in the middle. Supplemented by reference TRBV7-8 and TRBJ1-6, the full variable domain reads GAGVSQSPRYKVAKRGQDVALRCDPISGHVSLFWYQQALGQGPEFLTYFQNEAQLDKSGLPSDRFFAERPEGSVSTLKIQRTQQEDSAVYLCASSLGTALSSPLHFGNGTRLTVT.

This clonotype was counted at least ten times. V is TRBV20-1 and J is TRBJ2-5; TRBD2 agrees at 11 bases. The CDR3 covers 16 residues. Germline loops: CDR1 DFQATT, CDR2 SNEGSKA (reference sequence). Trimming cost V 6 bases and J 4 bases; bases outside gene matches: 13. Here the CDR3 reads CSAAELAGGPGETQYF. In DNA, the CDR3 is TGCAGTGCCGCGGAGTTAGCGGGAGGGCCGGGAGAGACCCAGTACTTC.

This rearrangement joins TRBV12-3 or TRBV12-4 to TRBJ2-3; D may be TRBD2 (6 bases). Trimming took 6 bases from V and 7 from J, leaving 26 bases between them. This CDR3 contains 17 residues. CDR3 region: CASSRSPVAVRGYTQYF. CDR3 sequence (DNA): TGTGCCAGCAGCCGATCCCCCGTAGCGGTTCGGGGGTATACGCAGTATTTT.

This clonotype was counted a few times. This chain joins TRBV7-2 and TRBJ1-1; tentatively, D is TRBD1 (5 bases). The CDR3 is made up of 18 amino acids. Germline CDR1 is SGHTA and CDR2 is FQGNSA. Trimming left V 5 bases short and J 1 base short, with 23 bases between. In DNA form, the CDR3 reads TGTGCCAGCAGCCCCCGGGGGGGAGAGGTATGGGGGAACACTGAAGCTTTCTTT. Protein: CASSPRGGEVWGNTEAFF.

The J gene is TRBJ2-7, the V gene TRBV20-1; D is perhaps TRBD2 (6 bases). Trimming left V 5 bases short and J 3 bases short, with 14 bases between. CDR3 length: 13 residues. CDR1 is DFQATT, CDR2 SNEGSKA, per germline (reference sequence). For the CDR3, the DNA is TGCAGTGCTCGGGGGAGGTTGGACTACGAGCAGTACTTC. Its translation: CSARGRLDYEQYF.